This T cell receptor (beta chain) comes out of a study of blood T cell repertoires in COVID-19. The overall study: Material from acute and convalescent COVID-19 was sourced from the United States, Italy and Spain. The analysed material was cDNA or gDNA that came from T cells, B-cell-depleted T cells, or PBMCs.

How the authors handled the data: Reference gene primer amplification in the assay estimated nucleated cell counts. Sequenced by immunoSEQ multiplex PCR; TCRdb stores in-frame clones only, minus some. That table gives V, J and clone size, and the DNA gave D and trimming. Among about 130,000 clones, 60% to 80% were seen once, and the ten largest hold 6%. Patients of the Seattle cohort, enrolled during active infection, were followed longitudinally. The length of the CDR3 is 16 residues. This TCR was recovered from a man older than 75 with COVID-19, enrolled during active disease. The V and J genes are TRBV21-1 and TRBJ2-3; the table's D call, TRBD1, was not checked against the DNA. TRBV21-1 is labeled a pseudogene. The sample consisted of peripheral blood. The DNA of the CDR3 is TGTGCCAGCAGCAAAGCCGAGGACAGGGGCACAGATACGCAGTATTTT. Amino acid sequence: CASSKAEDRGTDTQYF.